This T cell receptor beta chain appears in the sequencing data of a study of early T cells in non-severe SARS-CoV-2 infection. The V end was cut by 6 bases, the J end by 6 bases, with 10 bases between. The CDR3 loop spans 12 amino acids. Germline CDR1 reads MNHEY; CDR2 reads SVGEGT. This clonotype was observed a handful of times. In TCRdb, the 5' RACE reads were re-called with MiXCR into one record per CDR3 protein. This table has around 60,000 distinct CDR3 sequences, roughly 21% appearing once. The chain links TRBV6-2 or TRBV6-3 to TRBJ2-3; no definite D call. The TCR was taken from an adult who was a healthcare worker with PCR-confirmed SARS-CoV-2 infection or an uninfected control (not recorded which). The specimen was whole blood, collected at baseline. The chain's CDR3 is CASSTQRDTQYF. Written as DNA, the CDR3 is TGTGCCAGCAGCACACAAAGGGATACGCAGTATTTT.